This TCR beta chain was documented in a study of lymphopenia after photon versus proton radiotherapy (dated by TCRdb to 2018 to 2020). With respect to the entire study: The study compared the immunological effects of photon versus proton radiation therapy in patients with gastrointestinal tumors who developed high-grade lymphopenia. The goal of the study was to characterize the differences between the two radiation modalities in how they affect the immune system. The cohort comprised 20 patients with gastrointestinal tumors who received either photon or proton therapy and then developed lymphopenia.

Libraries were made using the immunoSEQ multiplex PCR assay. Deep sequencing of rearranged TCR beta loci, alongside multiparametric flow cytometry, was used to profile T cell repertoires. The clones in this table, taken by TCRdb from immuneACCESS, are in-frame only. Not every clone is retained; where verified, under half of the shortfall comes from an unresolved V gene, and the cause of the rest is unknown. The sample records around 63,000 clones, about 87% of which are singletons. The biggest ten clones account for less than 14% of the sample. Of note for this clone: No antigen is known for it. Qualities for individual bases were not recorded, and no much larger clone is one base off.

The investigation overall reported the following: The survival association was assessed only in patients who died, and better survival with proton therapy was presented by the authors as a possibility rather than a demonstrated result. Once the lymphocyte count had reached its nadir, the repertoires of photon-treated patients showed oligoclonal expansion, particularly of CD8+ Temra cells, and this expansion drove the decline in diversity. Proton-treated patients stayed relatively stable during treatment, while photon-treated patients lost naive T cells and TCR diversity and gained effector/memory populations. Among patients across the cohort who died, overall survival time showed an inverse correlation with a larger post-nadir drop in TCR diversity.

This TCR was recovered from a man older than 75 with esophageal cancer. The specimen comprised peripheral blood, sampled from a patient treated with proton-based radiotherapy.

The sequenced DNA: TGTGCCAGTAGCCCCTCGATGCGGAAGACCCAGTACTTC. Its product reads: CASSPSMRKTQYF. The V gene is TRBV19 and the J gene is TRBJ2-5; the D gene cannot be named for sure. CDR1 is given as LNHDA and CDR2 as SQIVND, both from the germline V gene (reference sequence). From the cysteine up to the phenylalanine, the CDR3 has a length of 13 residues. Only CDR3 DNA remains: 39 bases, in frame from the first base. V loses 6 bases of germline sequence and J loses 6 bases, and the interval between the two ends is 14 bases.